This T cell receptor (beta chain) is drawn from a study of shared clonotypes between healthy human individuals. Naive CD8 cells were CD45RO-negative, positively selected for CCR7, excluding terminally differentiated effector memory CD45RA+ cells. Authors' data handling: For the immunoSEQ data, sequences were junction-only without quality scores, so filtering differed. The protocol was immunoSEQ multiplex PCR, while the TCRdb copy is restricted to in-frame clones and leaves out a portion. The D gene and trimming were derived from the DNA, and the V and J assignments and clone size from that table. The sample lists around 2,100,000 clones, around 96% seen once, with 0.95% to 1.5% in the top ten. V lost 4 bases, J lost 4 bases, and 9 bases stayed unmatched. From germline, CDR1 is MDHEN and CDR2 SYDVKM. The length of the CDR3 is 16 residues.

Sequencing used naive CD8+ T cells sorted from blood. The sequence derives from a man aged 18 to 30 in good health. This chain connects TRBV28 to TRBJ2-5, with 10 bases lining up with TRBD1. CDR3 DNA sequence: TGTGCCAGCAGTTCGAGGACAGGGGGTGACGGAGAGACCCAGTACTTC. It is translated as CASSSRTGGDGETQYF.